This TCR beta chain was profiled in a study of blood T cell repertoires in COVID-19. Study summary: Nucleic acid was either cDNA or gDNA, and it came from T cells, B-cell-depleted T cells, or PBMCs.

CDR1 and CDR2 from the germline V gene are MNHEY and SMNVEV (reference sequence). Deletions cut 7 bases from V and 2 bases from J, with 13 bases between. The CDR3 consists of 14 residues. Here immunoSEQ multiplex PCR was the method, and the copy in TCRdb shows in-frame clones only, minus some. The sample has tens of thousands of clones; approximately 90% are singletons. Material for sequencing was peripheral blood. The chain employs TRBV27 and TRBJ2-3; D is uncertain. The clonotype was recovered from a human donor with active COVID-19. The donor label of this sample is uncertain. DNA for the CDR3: TGTGCCAGCACATTCGGCGGCCCCACAGATACGCAGTATTTT. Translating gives CASTFGGPTDTQYF.